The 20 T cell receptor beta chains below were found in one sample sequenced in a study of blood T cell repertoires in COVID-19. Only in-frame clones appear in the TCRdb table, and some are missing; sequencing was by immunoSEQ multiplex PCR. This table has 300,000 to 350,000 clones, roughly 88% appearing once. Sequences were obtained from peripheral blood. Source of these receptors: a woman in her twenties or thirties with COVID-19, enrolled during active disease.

CDR3 in amino acids: CSVEDPRRGSYEQYF. The CDR3 nucleotides read TGCAGCGTTGAAGATCCTAGGAGGGGCTCCTACGAGCAGTACTTC. The V and J genes are TRBV29-1 and TRBJ2-7, with D perhaps matching TRBD2 (6 bases). CDR3 length: 15 amino acids. V was pared by 0 bases and J by 0 bases, with 12 bases between. From germline, CDR1 is SQVTM and CDR2 ANQGSEA.

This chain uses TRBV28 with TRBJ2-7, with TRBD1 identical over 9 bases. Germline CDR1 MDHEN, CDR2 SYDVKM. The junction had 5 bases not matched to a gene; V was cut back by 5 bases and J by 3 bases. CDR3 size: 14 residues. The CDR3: CASSPGQGVYEQYF. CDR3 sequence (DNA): TGTGCCAGCAGTCCGGGACAGGGTGTCTACGAGCAGTACTTC.

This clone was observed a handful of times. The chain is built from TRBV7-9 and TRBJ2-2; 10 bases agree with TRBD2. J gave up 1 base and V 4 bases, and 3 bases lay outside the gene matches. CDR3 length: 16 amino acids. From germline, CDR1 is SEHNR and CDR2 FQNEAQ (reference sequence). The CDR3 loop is CASSYGLAVNTGELFF. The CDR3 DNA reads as TGTGCCAGCAGCTACGGACTAGCGGTGAACACCGGGGAGCTGTTTTTT.

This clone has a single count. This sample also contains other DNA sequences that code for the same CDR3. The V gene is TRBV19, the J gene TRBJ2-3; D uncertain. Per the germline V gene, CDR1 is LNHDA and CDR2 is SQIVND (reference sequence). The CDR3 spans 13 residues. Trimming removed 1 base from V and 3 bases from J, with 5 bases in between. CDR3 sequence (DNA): TGTGCCAGTAGTATAGGGCGGACAGATACGCAGTATTTT. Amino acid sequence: CASSIGRTDTQYF.

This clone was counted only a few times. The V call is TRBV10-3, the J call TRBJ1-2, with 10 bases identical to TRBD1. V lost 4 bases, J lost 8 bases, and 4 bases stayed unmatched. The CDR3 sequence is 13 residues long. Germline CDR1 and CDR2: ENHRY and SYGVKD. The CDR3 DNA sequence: TGTGCCATCAGTGGGGGGACAGGGGTCGGCTACACCTTC. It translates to CAISGGTGVGYTF.

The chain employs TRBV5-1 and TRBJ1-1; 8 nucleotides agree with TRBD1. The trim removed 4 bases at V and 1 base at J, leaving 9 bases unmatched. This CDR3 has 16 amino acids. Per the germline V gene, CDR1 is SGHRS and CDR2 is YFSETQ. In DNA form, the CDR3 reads TGCGCCAGCAGCCCCGGGGACAGGAGCTCGAACACTGAAGCTTTCTTT. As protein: CASSPGDRSSNTEAFF.

DNA of the CDR3: TGTGCCAGCAACCGGGGGAGAAACTACAATGAGCAGTTCTTC. It is translated as CASNRGRNYNEQFF. This sequence joins TRBV2 and TRBJ2-1; TRBD2 is a possible D gene (6 bases). CDR3 length: 14 residues. The germline gives CDR1 SNHLY, CDR2 FYNNEI. V dropped 7 bases and J dropped 3 bases, with 13 bases sitting between them. Supplemented by reference TRBV2 and TRBJ2-1, the full variable domain reads EPEVTQTPSHQVTQMGQEVILRCVPISNHLYFYWYRQILGQKVEFLVSFYNNEISEKSEIFDDQFSVERPDGSNFTLKIRSTKLEDSAMYFCASNRGRNYNEQFFGPGTRLTVL.

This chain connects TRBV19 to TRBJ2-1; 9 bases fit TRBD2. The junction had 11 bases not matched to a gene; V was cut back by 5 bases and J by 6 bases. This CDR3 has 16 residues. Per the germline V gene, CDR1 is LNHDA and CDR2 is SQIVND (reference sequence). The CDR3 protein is CASSASSGSLRNEQFF. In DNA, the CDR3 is TGTGCCAGTAGTGCCAGTAGCGGGAGTCTACGCAATGAGCAGTTCTTC.

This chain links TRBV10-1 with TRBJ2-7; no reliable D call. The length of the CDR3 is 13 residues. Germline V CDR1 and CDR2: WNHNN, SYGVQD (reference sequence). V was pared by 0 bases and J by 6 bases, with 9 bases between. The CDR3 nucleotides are TGCGCCAGCAGTGAGTCTACCGGGTTCGAGCAGTACTTC. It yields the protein CASSESTGFEQYF.

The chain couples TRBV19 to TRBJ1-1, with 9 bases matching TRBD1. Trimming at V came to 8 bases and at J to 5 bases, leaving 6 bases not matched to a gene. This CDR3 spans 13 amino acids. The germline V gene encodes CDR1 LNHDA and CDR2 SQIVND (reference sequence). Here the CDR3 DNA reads TGTGCCAGTGGGGGACAGGGAGGAACTGAAGCTTTCTTT. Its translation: CASGGQGGTEAFF.

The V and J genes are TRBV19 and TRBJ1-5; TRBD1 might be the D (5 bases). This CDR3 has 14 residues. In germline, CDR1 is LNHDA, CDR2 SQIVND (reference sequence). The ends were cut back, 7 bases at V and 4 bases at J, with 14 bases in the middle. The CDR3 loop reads CASTVQASNQPQHF. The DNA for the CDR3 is TGTGCCAGTACCGTACAGGCTTCGAATCAGCCCCAGCATTTT.

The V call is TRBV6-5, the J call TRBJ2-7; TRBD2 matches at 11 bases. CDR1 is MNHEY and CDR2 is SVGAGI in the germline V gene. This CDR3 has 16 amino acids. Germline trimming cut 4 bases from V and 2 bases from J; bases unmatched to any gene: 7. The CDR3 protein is CASSSQTSGETYEQYF. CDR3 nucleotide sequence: TGTGCCAGCAGTTCTCAGACTAGCGGGGAGACCTACGAGCAGTACTTC.

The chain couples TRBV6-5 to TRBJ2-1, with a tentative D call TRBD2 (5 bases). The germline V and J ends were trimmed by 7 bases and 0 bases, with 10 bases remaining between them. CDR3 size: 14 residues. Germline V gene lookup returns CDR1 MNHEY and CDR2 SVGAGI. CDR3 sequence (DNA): TGTGCCAGCACCCGCAGCGGCTCCTACAATGAGCAGTTCTTC. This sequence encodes CASTRSGSYNEQFF.

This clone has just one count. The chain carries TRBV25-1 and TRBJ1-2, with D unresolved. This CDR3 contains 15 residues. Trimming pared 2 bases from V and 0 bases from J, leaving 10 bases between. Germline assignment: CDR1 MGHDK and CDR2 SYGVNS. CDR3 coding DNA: TGTGCCAGCAGTGAACTGGGAGAGGCTAACTATGGCTACACCTTC. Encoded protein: CASSELGEANYGYTF.

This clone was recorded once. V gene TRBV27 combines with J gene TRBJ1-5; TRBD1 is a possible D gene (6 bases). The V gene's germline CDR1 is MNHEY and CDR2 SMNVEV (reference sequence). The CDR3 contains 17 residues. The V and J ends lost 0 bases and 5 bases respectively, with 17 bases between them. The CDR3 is CASSLSSGGRGYQPQHF. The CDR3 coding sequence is TGTGCCAGCAGTTTATCCTCGGGGGGCAGGGGATATCAGCCCCAGCATTTT.

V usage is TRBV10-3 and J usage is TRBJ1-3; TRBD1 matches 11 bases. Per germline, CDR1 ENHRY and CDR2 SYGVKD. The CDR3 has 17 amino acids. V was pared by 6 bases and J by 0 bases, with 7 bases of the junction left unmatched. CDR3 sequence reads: CAISPGGTGGSGNTIYF. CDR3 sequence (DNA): TGTGCCATCAGCCCCGGAGGGACAGGGGGCTCTGGAAACACCATATATTTT.

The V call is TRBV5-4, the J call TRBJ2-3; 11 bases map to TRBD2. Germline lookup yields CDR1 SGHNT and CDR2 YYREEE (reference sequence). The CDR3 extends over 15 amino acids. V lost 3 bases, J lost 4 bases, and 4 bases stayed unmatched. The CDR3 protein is CASSSSGRPPDTQYF. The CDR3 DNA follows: TGTGCCAGCAGCTCTAGCGGGAGGCCCCCAGATACGCAGTATTTT.

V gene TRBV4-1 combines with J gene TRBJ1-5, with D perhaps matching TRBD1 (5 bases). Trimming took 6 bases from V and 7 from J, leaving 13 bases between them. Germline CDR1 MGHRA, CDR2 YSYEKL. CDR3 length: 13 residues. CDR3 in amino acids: CASRGEVGQPQHF. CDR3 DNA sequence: TGCGCCAGCAGAGGGGAGGTGGGACAGCCCCAGCATTTT.

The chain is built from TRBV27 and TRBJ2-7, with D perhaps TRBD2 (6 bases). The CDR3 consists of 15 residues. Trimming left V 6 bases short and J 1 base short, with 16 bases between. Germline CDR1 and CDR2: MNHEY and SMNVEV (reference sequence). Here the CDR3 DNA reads TGTGCCAGCAGCTTTGGGGCGGGGCCTTCCTACGAGCAGTACTTC. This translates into CASSFGAGPSYEQYF.

The CDR3 DNA reads TGCGCCAGCAGCTTGGCCGGTGTACAGGGGGAAAAACTGTTTTTT. This codes for CASSLAGVQGEKLFF. V gene TRBV5-1 combines with J gene TRBJ1-4; TRBD1 matches 7 bases. Germline V lookup: CDR1 SGHRS, CDR2 YFSETQ. The ends lost 0 bases at V and 8 bases at J; junction bases unmatched: 7. This CDR3 is built from 15 residues.